Here is one T cell receptor (beta chain) with its context. The target antigen is unknown. Germline loops: CDR1 MGHDK, CDR2 SYGVNS. The CDR3 runs to 15 residues. The V and J ends lost 2 bases and 4 bases respectively, with 12 bases between them. The approximately 120-subject validation cohort, separate from the roughly 670-subject first cohort, included the donors. The data were obtained in a study of cytomegalovirus exposure and HLA in healthy donors. The study's findings and limits: Researchers counted about 150 TCR beta chains as cytomegalovirus-associated. Specificity of a few CMV-associated chains for CMV antigens was verified in vitro. It was reported that the classifier diagnosed cytomegalovirus status with high specificity and sensitivity in both the original and validation cohorts.

Only in-frame clones appear in the TCRdb table, and some are missing; sequencing was by immunoSEQ multiplex PCR. The sample holds about 160,000 clones, 86% seen once. The V and J genes are TRBV25-1 and TRBJ1-3; tentatively, D is TRBD1 (5 bases). The sample comprised PBMCs. The receptor was derived from a woman aged 18-29 years in good health and CMV-seronegative. This chain's CDR3 is CASSEQGTAGNTIYF. In DNA, the CDR3 is TGTGCCAGCAGTGAACAGGGTACTGCGGGAAACACCATATATTTT.